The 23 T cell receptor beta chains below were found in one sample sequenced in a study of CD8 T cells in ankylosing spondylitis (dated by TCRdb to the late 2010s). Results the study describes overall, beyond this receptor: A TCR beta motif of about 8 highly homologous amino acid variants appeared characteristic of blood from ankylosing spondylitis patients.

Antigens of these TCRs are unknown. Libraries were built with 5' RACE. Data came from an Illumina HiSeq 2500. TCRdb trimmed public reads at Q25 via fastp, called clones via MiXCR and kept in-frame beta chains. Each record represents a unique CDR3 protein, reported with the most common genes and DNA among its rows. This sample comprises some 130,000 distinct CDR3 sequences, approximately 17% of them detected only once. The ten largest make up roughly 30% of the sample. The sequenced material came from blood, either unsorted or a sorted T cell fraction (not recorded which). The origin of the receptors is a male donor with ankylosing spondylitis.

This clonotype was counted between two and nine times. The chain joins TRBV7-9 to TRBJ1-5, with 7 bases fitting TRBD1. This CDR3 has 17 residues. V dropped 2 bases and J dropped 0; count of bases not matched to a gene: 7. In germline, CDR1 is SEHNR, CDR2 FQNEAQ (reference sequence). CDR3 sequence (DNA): TGTGCCAGCAGCTTACACAGGGGCCCTTATAGCAATCAGCCCCAGCATTTT. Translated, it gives CASSLHRGPYSNQPQHF.

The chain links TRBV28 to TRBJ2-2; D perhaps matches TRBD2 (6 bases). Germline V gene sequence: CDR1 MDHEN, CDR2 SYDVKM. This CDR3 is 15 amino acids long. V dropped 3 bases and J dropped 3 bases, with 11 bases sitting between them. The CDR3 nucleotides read TGTGCCAGCAGTTTCGGGACTCGTCACACCGGGGAGCTGTTTTTT. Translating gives CASSFGTRHTGELFF.

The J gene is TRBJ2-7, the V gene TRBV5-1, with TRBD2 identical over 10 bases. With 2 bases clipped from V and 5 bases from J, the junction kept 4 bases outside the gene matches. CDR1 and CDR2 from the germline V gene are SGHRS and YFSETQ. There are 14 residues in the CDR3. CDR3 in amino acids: CASSFRTSGNEQYF. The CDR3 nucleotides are TGCGCCAGCAGCTTTAGAACTAGCGGGAACGAGCAGTACTTC.

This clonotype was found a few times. The DNA of the CDR3 is TGTGCCAGCAGTGAACGGAGGGGACCCTACAATGAGCAGTTCTTC. Its translation is CASSERRGPYNEQFF. The chain recombines TRBV2 with TRBJ2-1; D possibly corresponds to TRBD2 (6 bases). Germline-derived CDR1 and CDR2 are SNHLY and FYNNEI. The ends were cut back, 2 bases at V and 2 bases at J, with 10 bases in the middle. The CDR3 spans 15 residues.

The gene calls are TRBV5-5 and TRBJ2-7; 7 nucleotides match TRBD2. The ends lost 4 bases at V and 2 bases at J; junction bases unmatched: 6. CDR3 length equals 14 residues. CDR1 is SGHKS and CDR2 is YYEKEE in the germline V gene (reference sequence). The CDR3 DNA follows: TGTGCCAGCAGCCCGACACTAGCGCCCTACGAGCAGTACTTC. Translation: CASSPTLAPYEQYF.

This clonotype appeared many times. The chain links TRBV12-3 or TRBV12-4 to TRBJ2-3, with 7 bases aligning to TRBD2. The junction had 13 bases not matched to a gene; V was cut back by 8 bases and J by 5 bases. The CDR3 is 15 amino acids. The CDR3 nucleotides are TGTGCCAGCCGAGCGACTAGCCGTAAGGTAGATACGCAGTATTTT. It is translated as CASRATSRKVDTQYF.

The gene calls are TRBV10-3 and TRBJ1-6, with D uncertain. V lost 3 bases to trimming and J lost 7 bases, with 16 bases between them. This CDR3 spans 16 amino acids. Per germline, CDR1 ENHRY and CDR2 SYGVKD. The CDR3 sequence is CAISDYRDGMNSPLHF. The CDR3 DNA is TGTGCCATCAGTGATTACCGAGATGGGATGAATTCACCCCTCCACTTT.

CDR3 nucleotides: TGTGCCACCTCGTCGGGACCGATTAGAAGGACCGGGGAGCTGTTTTTT. Translation: CATSSGPIRRTGELFF. The V gene is TRBV15, the J gene TRBJ2-2; perhaps D is TRBD1 or TRBD2 (5 bases each). V shed 8 bases and J shed 5 bases, with 21 bases lying between them. The CDR3 loop spans 16 amino acids. From germline, CDR1 is LNHNV and CDR2 YYDKDF (reference sequence).

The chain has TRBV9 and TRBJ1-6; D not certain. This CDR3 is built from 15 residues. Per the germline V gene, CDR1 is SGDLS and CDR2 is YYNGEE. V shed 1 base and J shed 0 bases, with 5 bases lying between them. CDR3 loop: CASSVHGSYNSPLHF. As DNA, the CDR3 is TGTGCCAGCAGCGTACATGGCTCCTATAATTCACCCCTCCACTTT.

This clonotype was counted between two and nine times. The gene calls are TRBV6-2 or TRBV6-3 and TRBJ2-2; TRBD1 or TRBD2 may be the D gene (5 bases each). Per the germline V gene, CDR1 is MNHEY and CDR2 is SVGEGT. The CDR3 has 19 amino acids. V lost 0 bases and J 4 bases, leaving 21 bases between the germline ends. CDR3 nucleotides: TGTGCCAGCAGTTACTCGGGGACGCGGTGGGGGATCGCCACCGGGGAGCTGTTTTTT. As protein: CASSYSGTRWGIATGELFF.

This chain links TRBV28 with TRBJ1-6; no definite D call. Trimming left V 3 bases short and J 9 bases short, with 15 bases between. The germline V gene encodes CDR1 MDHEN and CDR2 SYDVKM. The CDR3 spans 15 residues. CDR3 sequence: CASSFYGVRVSPLHF. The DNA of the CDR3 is TGTGCCAGCAGTTTCTATGGGGTCCGCGTTTCACCCCTCCACTTT.

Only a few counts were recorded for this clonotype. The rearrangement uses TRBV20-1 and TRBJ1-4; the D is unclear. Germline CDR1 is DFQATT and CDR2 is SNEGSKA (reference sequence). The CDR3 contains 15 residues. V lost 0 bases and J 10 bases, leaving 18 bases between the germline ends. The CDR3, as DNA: TGCAGTGCTAGAGACGAATTTGGATTAATAGGAAAACTGTTTTTT. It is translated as CSARDEFGLIGKLFF.

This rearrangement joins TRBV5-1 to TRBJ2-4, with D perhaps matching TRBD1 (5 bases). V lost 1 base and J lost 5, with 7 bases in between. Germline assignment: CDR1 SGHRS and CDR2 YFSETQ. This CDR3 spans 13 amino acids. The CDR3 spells CASSLQGQNIQYF. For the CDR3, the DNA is TGCGCCAGCAGCTTGCAGGGCCAAAACATTCAGTACTTC.

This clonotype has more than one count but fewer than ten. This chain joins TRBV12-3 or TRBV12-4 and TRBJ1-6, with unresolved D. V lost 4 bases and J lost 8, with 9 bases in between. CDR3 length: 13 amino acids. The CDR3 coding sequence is TGTGCCAGCAGTTGGACGGCTCATTCACCCCTCCACTTT. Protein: CASSWTAHSPLHF.

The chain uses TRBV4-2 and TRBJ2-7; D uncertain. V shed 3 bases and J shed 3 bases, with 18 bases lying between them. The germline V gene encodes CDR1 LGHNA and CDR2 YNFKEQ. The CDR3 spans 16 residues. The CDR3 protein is CASSQALAAADYEQYF. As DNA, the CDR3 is TGTGCCAGCAGCCAGGCACTCGCGGCGGCGGACTACGAGCAGTACTTC.

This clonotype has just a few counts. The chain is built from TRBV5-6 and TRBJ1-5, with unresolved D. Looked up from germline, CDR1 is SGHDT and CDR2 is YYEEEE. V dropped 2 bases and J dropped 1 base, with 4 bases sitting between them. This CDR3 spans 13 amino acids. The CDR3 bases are TGTGCCAGCAGCTTCGGGAGCAATCAGCCCCAGCATTTT. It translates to CASSFGSNQPQHF.

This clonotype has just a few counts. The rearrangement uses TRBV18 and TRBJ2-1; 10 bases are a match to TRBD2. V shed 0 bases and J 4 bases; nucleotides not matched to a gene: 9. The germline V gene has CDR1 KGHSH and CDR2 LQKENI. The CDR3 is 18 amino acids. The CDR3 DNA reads TGTGCCAGCTCACCACCGTGGGCTAGCGGGAGTACTTACAATGAGCAGTTCTTC. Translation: CASSPPWASGSTYNEQFF.

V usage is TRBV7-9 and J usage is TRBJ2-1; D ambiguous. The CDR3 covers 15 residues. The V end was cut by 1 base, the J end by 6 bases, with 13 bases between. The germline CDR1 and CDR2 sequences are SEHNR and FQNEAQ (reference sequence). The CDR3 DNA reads TGTGCCAGCAGCTTAGTTTCGGAACCATTCAATGAGCAGTTCTTC. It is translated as CASSLVSEPFNEQFF. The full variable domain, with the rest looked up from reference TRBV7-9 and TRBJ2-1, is DTGVSQNPRHKITKRGQNVTFRCDPISEHNRLYWYRQTLGQGPEFLTYFQNEAQLEKSRLLSDRFSAERPKGSFSTLEIQRTEQGDSAMYLCASSLVSEPFNEQFFGPGTRLTVL.

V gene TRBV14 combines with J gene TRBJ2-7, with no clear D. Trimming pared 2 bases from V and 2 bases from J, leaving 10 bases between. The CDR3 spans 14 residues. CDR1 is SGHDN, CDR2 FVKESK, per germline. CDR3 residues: CASSQTPLTYEQYF. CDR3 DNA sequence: TGTGCCAGCAGCCAAACTCCTTTGACCTACGAGCAGTACTTC.

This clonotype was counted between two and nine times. The CDR3 nucleotides are TGTGCCAGCAGCTGGTCCCCCTGGACAGTCTCTGGAAACACCATATATTTT. Encoded protein: CASSWSPWTVSGNTIYF. The chain links TRBV7-2 to TRBJ1-3, with D maybe TRBD1 (6 bases). The CDR3 totals 17 residues. V was shortened by 4 bases and J by 0 bases, with 16 bases between the two germline ends. The germline V gene has CDR1 SGHTA and CDR2 FQGNSA.

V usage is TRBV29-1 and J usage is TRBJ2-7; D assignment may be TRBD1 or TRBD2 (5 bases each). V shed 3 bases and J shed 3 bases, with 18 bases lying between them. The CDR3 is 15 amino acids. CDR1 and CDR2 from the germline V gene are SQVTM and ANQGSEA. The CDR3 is CSVELVGLGLYEQYF. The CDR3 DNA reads TGCAGCGTTGAGCTCGTGGGGCTTGGACTCTACGAGCAGTACTTC.

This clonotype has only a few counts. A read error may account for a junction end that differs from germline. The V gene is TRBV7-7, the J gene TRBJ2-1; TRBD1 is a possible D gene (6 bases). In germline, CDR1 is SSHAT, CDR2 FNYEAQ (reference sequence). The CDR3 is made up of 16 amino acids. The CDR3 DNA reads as TGTGCTAGCAGCTTAGCCGGGACAAGCTCCTACAATGAGCAGTTCTTC. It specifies CASSLAGTSSYNEQFF.

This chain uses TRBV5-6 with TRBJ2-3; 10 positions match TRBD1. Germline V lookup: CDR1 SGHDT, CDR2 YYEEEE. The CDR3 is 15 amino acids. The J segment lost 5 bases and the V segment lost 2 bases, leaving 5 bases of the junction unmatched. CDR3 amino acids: CASSFPDRGLDTQYF. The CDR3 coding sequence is TGTGCCAGCAGCTTTCCGGACAGGGGGTTAGATACGCAGTATTTT.